This TCR beta chain was sequenced in a study of vaccination and CD4 T cells after COVID-19. At the level of the study: Convalescent patients had positive nasal swab PCR results for SARS-CoV-2. Disease was mild in several and severe in one. Study-wide findings and caveats: From about 20 to 38, the median of SARS-CoV-2-reactive clonotypes rose without reaching significance.

As to treatment: roughly 10-day PBMC culture with coronavirus spike peptide pools or control peptides (ViraFEST assay). Following expansion of antigen-specific T cells with peptide pools, ViraFEST then sequenced TCRs. Researchers used the Oncomine TCR Beta short-read assay to sequence DNA from cultured CD4+ T cells. TCRdb redid the calling of the PCR reads with MiXCR, one entry per CDR3 protein. The data hold 7,000 to 10,000 distinct CDR3 sequences, with roughly 70% observed a single time. Worth noting for this clonotype: Its antigen is not identified.

V lost 6 bases to trimming and J lost 1 base, with 9 bases between them. The CDR3 has 14 residues. Germline values: CDR1 MGHDK, CDR2 SYGVNS. This sequence joins TRBV25-1 and TRBJ2-2; D is uncertain. The source material was CD4+ T cells from blood, cultured in vitro. The sequence was collected from a human donor who had recovered from COVID-19. The CDR3 sequence is CASRDAVNTGELFF. The CDR3 coding sequence is TGTGCCAGCAGGGACGCGGTGAACACCGGGGAGCTGTTTTTT.